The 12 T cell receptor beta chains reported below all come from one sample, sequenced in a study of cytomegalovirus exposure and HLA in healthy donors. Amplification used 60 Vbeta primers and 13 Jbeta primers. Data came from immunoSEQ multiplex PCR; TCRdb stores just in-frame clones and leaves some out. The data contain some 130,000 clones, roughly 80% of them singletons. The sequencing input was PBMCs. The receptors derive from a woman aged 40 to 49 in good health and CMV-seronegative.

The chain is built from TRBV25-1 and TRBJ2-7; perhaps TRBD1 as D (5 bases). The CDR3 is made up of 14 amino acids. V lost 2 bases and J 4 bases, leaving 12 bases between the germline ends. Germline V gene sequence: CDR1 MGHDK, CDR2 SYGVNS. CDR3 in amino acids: CASSESRARYEQYF. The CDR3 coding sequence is TGTGCCAGCAGTGAAAGCAGGGCCAGATACGAGCAGTACTTC.

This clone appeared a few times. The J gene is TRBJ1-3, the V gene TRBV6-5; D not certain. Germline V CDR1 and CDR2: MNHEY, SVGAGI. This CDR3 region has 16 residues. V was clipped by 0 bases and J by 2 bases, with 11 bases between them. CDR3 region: CASSYSVGEPGNTIYF. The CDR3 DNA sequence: TGTGCCAGCAGTTACTCTGTTGGGGAGCCTGGAAACACCATATATTTT.

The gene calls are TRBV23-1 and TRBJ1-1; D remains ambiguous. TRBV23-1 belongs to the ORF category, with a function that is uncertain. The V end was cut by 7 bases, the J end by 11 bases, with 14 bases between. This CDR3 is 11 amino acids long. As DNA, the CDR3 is TGCGCCAGCAATGAAAATCTAGAGGCTTTCTTT. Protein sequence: CASNENLEAFF.

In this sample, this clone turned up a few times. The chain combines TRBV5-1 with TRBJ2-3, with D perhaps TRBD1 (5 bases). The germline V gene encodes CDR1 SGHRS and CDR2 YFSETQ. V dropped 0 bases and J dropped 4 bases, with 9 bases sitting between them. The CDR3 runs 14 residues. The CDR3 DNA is TGCGCCAGCAGCTTGGATCCAGGGTCAGATACGCAGTATTTT. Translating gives CASSLDPGSDTQYF.

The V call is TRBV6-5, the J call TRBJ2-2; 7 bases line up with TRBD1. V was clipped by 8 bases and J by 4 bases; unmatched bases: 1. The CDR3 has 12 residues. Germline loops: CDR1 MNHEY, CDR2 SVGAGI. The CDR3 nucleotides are TGTGCCAGCTACAGGGGCACCGGGGAGCTGTTTTTT. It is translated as CASYRGTGELFF.

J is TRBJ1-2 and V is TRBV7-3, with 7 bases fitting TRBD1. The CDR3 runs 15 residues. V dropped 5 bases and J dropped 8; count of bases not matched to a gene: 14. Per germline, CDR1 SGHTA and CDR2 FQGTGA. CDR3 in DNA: TGTGCCAGCAGCGGACAAACAGGGGTAGAGGGGGGCTACACCTTC. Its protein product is CASSGQTGVEGGYTF.

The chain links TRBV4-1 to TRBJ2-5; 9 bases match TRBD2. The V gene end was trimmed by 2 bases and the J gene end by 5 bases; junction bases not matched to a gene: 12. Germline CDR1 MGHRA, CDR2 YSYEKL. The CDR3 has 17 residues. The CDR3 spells CASSQYALAGVQETQYF. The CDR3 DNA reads TGCGCCAGCAGCCAATATGCTTTAGCGGGAGTACAGGAGACCCAGTACTTC.

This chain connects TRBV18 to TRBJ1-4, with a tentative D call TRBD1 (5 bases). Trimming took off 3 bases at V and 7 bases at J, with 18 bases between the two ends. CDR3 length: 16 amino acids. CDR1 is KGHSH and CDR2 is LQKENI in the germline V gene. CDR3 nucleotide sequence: TGTGCCAGCTCACCGGGGTTGGGGCGCTCCGGTGAAAAACTGTTTTTT. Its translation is CASSPGLGRSGEKLFF.

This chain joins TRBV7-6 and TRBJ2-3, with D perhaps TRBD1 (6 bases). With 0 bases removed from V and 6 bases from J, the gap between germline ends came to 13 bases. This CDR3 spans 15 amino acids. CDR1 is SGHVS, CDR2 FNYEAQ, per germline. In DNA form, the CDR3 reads TGTGCCAGCAGCTTAGCCGGGACCCAGGGGGATACGCAGTATTTT. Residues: CASSLAGTQGDTQYF.

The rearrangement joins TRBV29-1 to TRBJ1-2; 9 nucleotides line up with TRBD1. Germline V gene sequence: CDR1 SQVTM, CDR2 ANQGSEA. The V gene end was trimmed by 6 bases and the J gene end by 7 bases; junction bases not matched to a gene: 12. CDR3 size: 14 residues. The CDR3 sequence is CSVRGQGGRAGYTF. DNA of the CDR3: TGCAGCGTGAGGGGACAGGGTGGACGGGCTGGCTACACCTTC.

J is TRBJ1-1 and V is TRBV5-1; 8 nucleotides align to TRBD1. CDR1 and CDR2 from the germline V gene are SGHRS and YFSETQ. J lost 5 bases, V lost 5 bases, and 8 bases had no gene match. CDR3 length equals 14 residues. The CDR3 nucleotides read TGCGCCAGCAGGGGGCAGGGGGCGCGGACTGAAGCTTTCTTT. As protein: CASRGQGARTEAFF. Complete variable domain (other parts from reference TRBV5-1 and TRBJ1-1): KAGVTQTPRYLIKTRGQQVTLSCSPISGHRSVSWYQQTPGQGLQFLFEYFSETQRNKGNFPGRFSGRQFSNSRSEMNVSTLELGDSALYLCASRGQGARTEAFFGQGTRLTVV.

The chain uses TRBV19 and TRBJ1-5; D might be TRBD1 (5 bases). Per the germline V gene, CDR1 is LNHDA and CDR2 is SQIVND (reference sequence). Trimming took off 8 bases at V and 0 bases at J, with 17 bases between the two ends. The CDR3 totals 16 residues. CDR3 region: CASDAGRAFSNQPQHF. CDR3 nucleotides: TGTGCCAGTGATGCTGGCAGGGCGTTTAGCAATCAGCCCCAGCATTTT.